The text below deals with one T cell receptor beta chain. The CDR3 spans 14 residues. The germline V gene encodes CDR1 SGHRS and CDR2 YFSETQ. V lost 7 bases and J lost 5; bases outside the gene matches: 7. The data are from a study of technical replicates of blood from several donors. Profiled with immunoSEQ multiplex PCR; TCRdb holds only in-frame clones, not every one. Here the sample spans more than 55,000 clones, roughly nine tenths being singletons. V is TRBV5-1 and J is TRBJ2-1, with TRBD2 identical over 9 bases. The sample taken for sequencing was T cells isolated from PBMCs. The TCR comes from a human donor in good health. CDR3 protein: CASQLAGQNNEQFF. Written as DNA, the CDR3 is TGCGCCAGCCAACTAGCGGGTCAGAACAATGAGCAGTTCTTC.